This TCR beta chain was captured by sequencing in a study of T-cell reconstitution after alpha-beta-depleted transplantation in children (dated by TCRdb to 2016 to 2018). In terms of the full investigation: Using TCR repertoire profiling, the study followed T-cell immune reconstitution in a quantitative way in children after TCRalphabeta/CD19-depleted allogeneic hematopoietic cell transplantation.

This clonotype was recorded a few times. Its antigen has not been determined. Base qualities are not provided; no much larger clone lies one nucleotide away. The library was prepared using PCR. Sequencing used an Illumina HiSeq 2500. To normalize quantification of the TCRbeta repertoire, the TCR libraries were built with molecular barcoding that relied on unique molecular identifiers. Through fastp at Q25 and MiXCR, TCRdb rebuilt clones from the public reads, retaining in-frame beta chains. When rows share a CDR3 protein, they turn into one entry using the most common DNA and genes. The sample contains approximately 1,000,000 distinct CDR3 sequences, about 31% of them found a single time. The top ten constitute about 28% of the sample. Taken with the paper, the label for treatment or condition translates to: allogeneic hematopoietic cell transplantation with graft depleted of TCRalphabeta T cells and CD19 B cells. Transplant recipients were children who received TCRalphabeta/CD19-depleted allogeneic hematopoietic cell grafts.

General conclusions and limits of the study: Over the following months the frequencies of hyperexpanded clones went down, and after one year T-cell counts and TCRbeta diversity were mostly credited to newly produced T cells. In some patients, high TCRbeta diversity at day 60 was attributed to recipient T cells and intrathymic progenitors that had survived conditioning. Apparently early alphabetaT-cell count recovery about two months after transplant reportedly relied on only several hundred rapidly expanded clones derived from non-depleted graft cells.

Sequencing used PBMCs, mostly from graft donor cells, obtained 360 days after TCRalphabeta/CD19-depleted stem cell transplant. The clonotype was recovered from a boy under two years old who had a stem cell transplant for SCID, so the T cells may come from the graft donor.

The CDR3 sequence is CASSDPGQGFNGYTF. The nucleotide sequence reads TGTGCCAGCAGCGATCCCGGACAGGGCTTTAATGGCTACACCTTC. Recombination joined TRBV5-4 with TRBJ1-2; 8 central bases correspond to TRBD1. The germline V gene encodes CDR1 SGHNT and CDR2 YYREEE (reference sequence). CDR3 length: 15 amino acids, cysteine to phenylalanine. Only the CDR3 region is kept as DNA, spanning 45 bases read in frame from base 1. After removal of 4 bases from V and 6 bases from J, the junction retains 11 bases not matched to a gene.